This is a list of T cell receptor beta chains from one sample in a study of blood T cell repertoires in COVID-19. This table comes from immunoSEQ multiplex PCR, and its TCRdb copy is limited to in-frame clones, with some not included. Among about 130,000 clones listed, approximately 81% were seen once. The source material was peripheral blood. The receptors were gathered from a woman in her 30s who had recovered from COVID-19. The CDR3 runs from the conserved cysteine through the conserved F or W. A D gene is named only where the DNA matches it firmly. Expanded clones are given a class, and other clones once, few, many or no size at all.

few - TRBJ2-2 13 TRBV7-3 TGTGCCAGCAGCTTCACTAGTGCCGGGGAGCTGTTTTTT CASSFTSAGELFF
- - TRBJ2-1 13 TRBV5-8 TGTGCCAGCAGCTTCGACAGATACAATGAGCAGTTCTTC CASSFDRYNEQFF
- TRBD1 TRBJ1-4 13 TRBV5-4 TGTGCCAGCAGCGACGGACAGGGCGGAAAACTGTTTTTT CASSDGQGGKLFF
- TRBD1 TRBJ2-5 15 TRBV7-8 TGTGCCAGCAGCTTTCCTTCAGGGGGACCAGAGACCCAGTACTTC CASSFPSGGPETQYF
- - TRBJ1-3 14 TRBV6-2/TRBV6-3 TGTGCCAGCAGTTCTCCCCGCTCTGGAAACACCATATATTTT CASSSPRSGNTIYF
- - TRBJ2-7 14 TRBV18 TGTGCCAGCTCACCCGGAGAGGGCCCCTACGAGCAGTACTTC CASSPGEGPYEQYF
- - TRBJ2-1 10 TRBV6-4 TGTGCCAGCAGTGGATACCTACGGTTCTTC CASSGYLRFF
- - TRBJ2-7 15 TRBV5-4 TGTGCCAGCAGCCCCCGGAGGGGAGGGGGGTACGAGCAGTACTTC CASSPRRGGGYEQYF
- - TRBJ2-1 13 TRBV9 TGTGCCAGCGCTAGCCGCTCCTACAATGAGCAGTTCTTC CASASRSYNEQFF
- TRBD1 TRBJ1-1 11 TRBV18 TGTGCCAGCTCTCCGGACAGGGGGGCTTTCTTT CASSPDRGAFF
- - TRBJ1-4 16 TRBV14 TGTGCCAGCAGCCCCGCAGGGAGGGTCGATAATGAAAAACTGTTTTTT CASSPAGRVDNEKLFF
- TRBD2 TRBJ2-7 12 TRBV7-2 TGTGCCAGCAGCTCCATGGGACTACGAATCGACTTC CASSSMGLRIDF
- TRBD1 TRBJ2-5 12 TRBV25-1 TGTGCCAGCAGAAGACAGGGTCGGACCCAGTACTTC CASRRQGRTQYF
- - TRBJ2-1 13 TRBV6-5 TGTGCCAGCAGTCCTGAAGTGGGGGGTGAGCAGTTCTTC CASSPEVGGEQFF
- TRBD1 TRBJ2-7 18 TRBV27 TGTGCCAGCAGTTTAGGCCAGGGGGCGTTCGGCCTTATCTCCGAGCAGTACTTC CASSLGQGAFGLISEQYF
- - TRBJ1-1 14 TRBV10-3 TGTGCCATCAGTGAGTCGAGAGGGAGCACTGAAGCTTTCTTT CAISESRGSTEAFF
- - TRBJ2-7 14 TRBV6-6 TGTGCCAGCAGTCGGTCAACTACCTCCTACGAGCAGTACTTC CASSRSTTSYEQYF
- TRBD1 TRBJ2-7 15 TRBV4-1 TGCGCCAGCAGCCAAGAAGAAAGGGGGCCCTACGAGCAGTACTTC CASSQEERGPYEQYF
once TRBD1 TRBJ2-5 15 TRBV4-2 TGTGCCAGCAGCCAAGAGCCTAACAGGGGAGAGACCCAGTACTTC CASSQEPNRGETQYF
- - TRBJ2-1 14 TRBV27 TGTGCCAGCAGCCCAACAGGGTACTATAATGAGCAGTTCTTC CASSPTGYYNEQFF
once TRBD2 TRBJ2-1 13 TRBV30 TGTGCCTGGAGCCCCCGGGGGGGCAATGAGCAGTTCTTC CAWSPRGGNEQFF
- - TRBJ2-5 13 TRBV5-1 TGCGCCAGCAGCTCCCAGTCCCAAGAGACCCAGTACTTC CASSSQSQETQYF
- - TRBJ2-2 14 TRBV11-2 TGTGCCAGCAGCCTGCAGGAACCGACCGGGGAGCTGTTTTTT CASSLQEPTGELFF
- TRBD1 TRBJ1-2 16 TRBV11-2 TGTGCCAGCAGCACATTAGACAGGGGGACATCGGGTGGCTACACCTTC CASSTLDRGTSGGYTF
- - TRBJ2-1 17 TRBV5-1 TGCGCCAGCAGCTTCGGACGCGGGGTTAGCTCCTACAATGAGCAGTTCTTC CASSFGRGVSSYNEQFF
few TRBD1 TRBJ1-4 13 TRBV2 TGTGCCAGGAAGGGACAGGGTAATGAAAAACTGTTTTTT CARKGQGNEKLFF
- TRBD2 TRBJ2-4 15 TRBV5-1 TGCGCCAGCAGCTCGGGGGGAGAGGCCAAAAACATTCAGTACTTC CASSSGGEAKNIQYF
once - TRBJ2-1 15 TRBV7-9 TGTGCCAGCAGCCTCTCTAGCGTTAGTAGCTATGAGCAGTTCTTC CASSLSSVSSYEQFF
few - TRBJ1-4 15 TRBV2 TGTGCCAGCAGGCGACAGGCTACCGGCGGGGAAAAACTGTTTTTT CASRRQATGGEKLFF
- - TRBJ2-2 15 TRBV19 TGTGCCAGTAGTCCCGGAGTAGCGCGCACCGGGGAGCTGTTTTTT CASSPGVARTGELFF
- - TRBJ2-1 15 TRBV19 TGTGCCAGTAGTATAGTCAAAGGGACATTCAATGAGCAGTTCTTC CASSIVKGTFNEQFF
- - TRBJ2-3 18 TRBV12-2 TGTGCAAGTCGCTTAAATTGTAGGCGGGGGACCCGCACAGATACGCAGTATTTT CASRLNCRRGTRTDTQYF
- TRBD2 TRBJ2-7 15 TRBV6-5 TGTGCCAGCAGGGTCTCCGGGACTACAACCTACGAGCAGTACTTC CASRVSGTTTYEQYF
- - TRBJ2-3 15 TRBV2 TGTGCCAGCAGTGAAAACATGCCAGGCACAGATACGCAGTATTTT CASSENMPGTDTQYF
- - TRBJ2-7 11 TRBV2 TGTGCCAGCGGGAGAGGCGACGAGCAGTACTTC CASGRGDEQYF
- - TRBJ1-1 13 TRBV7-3 TGTGCCAGCAGCCGGGGAATGAACACTGAAGCTTTCTTT CASSRGMNTEAFF
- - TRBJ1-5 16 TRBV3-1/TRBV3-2 TGTGCCAGCAGCCAAGGGTTTTTGGCAGGGAATCAGCCCCAGCATTTT CASSQGFLAGNQPQHF
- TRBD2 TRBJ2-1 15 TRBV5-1 TGCGCCAGCAGTTCCGGACTAGCGGGATTGTATGAGCAGTTCTTC CASSSGLAGLYEQFF
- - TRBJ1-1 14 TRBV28 TGTGCCAGCAGTTTAAAGGGGATGAACACTGAAGCTTTCTTT CASSLKGMNTEAFF
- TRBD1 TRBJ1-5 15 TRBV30 TGTGCCTGGAGTTTGGGACAGGGCTCTGATCAGCCCCAGCATTTT CAWSLGQGSDQPQHF
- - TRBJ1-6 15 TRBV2 TGTGCCAGCAGCTACAAGGGGATGGATAATTCACCCCTCCACTTT CASSYKGMDNSPLHF
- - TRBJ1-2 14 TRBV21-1 TGTGCCAGCAGCTCAGGCAGCCCTTACTATGGCTACACCTTC CASSSGSPYYGYTF
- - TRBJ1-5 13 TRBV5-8 TGTGCCAGCAGGATACAGGGTTCCCAGCCCCAGCATTTT CASRIQGSQPQHF